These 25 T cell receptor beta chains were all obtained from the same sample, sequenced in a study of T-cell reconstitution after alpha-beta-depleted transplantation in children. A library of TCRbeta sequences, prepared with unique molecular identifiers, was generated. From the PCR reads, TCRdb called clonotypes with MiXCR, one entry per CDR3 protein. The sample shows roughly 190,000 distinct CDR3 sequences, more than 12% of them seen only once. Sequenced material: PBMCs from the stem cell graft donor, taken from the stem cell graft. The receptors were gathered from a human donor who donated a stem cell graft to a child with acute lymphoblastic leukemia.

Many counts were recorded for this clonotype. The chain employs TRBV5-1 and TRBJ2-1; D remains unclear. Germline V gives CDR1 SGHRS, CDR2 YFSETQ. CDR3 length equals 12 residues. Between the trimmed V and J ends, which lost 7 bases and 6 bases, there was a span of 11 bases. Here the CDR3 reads CASLESANEQFF. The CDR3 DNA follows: TGCGCCAGCCTCGAATCAGCCAATGAGCAGTTCTTC.

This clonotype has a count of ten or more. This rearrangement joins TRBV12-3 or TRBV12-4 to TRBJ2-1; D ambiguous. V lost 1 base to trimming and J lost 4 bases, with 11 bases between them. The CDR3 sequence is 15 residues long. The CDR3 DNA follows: TGTGCCAGCAGTTTAGAGTATGGTGCGTACAATGAGCAGTTCTTC. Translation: CASSLEYGAYNEQFF.

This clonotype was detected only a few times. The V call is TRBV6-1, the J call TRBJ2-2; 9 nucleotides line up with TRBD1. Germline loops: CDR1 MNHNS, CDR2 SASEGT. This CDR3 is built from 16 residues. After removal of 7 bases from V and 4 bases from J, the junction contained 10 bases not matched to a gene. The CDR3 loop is CASTKQGASSTGELFF. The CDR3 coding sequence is TGTGCCAGCACCAAACAGGGGGCGTCTTCCACCGGGGAGCTGTTTTTT.

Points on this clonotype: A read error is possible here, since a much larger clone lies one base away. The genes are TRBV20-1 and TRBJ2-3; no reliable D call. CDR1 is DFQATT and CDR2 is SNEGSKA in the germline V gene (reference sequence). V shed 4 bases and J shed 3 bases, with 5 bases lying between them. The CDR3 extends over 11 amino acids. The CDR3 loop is CSATMTDTQYF. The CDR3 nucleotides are TGCAGTGCTACGATGACAGATACGCAGTATTTT.

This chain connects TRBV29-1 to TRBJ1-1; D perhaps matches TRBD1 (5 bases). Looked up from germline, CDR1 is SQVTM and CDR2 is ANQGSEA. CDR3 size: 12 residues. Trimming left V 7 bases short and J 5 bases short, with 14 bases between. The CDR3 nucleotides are TGCAGCGCCCCCGGGGGGTGGACTGAAGCTTTCTTT. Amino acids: CSAPGGWTEAFF.

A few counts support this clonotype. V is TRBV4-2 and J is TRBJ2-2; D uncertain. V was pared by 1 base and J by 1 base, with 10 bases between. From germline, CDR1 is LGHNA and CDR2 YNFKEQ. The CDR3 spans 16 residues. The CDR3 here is CASSQAMAGNTGELFF. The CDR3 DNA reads TGTGCCAGCAGCCAAGCGATGGCCGGGAACACCGGGGAGCTGTTTTTT.

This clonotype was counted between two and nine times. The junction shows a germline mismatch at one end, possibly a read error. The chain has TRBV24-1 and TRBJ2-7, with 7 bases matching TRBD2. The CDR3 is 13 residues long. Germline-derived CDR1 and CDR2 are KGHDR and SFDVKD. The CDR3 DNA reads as TGTGCCACCAGTTCGACTAGCTCCTCCGAGCAGTACTTC. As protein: CATSSTSSSEQYF.

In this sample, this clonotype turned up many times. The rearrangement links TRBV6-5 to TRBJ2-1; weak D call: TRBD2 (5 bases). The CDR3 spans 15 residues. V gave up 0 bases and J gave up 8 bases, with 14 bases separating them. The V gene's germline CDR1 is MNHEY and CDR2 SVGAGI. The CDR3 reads CASSYSQRWQDEQFF. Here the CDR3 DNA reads TGTGCCAGCAGTTACTCGCAGCGGTGGCAGGATGAGCAGTTCTTC.

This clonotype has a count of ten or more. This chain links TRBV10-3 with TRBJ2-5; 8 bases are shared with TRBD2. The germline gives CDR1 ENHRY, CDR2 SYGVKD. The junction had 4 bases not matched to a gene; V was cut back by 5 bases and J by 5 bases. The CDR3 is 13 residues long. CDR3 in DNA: TGTGCCATCAGTTCGACTAGCGCGGAGACCCAGTACTTC. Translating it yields CAISSTSAETQYF.

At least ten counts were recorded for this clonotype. CDR3 nucleotide sequence: TGTGCCAGCAGCTTTAATCCCACTAATGAAAAACTGTTTTTT. Protein sequence: CASSFNPTNEKLFF. This chain links TRBV7-8 with TRBJ1-4; D ambiguous. Germline V gene data show CDR1 as SGHVS and CDR2 as FQNEAQ. The CDR3 consists of 14 residues. The V gene lost 3 bases and the J gene lost 2 bases, with 7 bases spanning the gap.

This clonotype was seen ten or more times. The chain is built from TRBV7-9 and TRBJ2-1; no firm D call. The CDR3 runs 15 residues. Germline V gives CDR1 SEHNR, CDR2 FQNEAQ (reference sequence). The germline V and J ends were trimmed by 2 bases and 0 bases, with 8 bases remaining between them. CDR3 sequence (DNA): TGTGCCAGCAGCTTAAGGACCAGCTCCTACAATGAGCAGTTCTTC. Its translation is CASSLRTSSYNEQFF.

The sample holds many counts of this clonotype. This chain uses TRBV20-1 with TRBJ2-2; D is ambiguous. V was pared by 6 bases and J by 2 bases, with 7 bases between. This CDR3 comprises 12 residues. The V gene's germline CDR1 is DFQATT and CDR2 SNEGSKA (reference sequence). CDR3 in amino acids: CSANRNTGELFF. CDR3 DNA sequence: TGCAGTGCGAACCGTAACACCGGGGAGCTGTTTTTT.

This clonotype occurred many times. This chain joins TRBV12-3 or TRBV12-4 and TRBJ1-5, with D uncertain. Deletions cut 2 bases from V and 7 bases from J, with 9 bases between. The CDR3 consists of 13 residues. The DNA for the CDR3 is TGTGCCAGCAGTTTATGGGCGGGACAGCCCCAGCATTTT. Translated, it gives CASSLWAGQPQHF.

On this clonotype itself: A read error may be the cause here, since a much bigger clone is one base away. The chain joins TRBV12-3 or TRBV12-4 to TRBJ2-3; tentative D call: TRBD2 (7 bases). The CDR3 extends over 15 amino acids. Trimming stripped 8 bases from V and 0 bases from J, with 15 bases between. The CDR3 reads CASCAGAQSTDTQYF. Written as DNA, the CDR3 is TGTGCCAGCTGTGCGGGGGCGCAGAGCACAGATACGCAGTATTTT.

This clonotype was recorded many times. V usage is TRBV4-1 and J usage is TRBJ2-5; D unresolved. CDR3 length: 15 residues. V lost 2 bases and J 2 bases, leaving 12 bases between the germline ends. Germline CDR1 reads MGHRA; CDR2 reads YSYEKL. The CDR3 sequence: CASSQSPSGQETQYF. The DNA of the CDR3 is TGCGCCAGCAGCCAATCCCCCAGTGGGCAAGAGACCCAGTACTTC.

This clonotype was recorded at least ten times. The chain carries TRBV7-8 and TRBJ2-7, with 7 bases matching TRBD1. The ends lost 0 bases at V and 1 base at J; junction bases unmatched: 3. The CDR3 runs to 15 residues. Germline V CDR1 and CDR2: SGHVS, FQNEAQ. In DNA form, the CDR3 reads TGTGCCAGCAGCTTAGCGGGGGACAGTTCCTACGAGCAGTACTTC. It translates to CASSLAGDSSYEQYF.

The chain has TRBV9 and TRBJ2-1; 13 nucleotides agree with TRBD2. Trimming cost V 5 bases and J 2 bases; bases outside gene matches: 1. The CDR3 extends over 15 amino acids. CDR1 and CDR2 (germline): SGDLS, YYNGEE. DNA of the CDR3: TGTGCCAGCAGGGGACTAGCGGGACCCTACAATGAGCAGTTCTTC. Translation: CASRGLAGPYNEQFF.

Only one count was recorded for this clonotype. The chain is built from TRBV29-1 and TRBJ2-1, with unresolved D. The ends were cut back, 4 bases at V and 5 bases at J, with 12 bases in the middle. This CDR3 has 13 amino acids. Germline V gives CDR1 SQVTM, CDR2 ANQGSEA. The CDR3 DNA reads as TGCAGCGTTGGGCCCGCGGCCAACAATGAGCAGTTCTTC. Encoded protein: CSVGPAANNEQFF.

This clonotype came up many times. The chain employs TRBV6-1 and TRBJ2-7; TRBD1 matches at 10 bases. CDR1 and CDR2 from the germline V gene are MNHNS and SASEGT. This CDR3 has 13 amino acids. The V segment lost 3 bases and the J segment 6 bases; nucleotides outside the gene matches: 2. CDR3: CASSERTGGEQYF. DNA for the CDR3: TGTGCCAGCAGTGAGAGGACAGGGGGCGAGCAGTACTTC.

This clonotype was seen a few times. The CDR3 reads CSASLGGQPQHF. CDR3 nucleotides: TGCAGTGCTAGTTTAGGGGGACAGCCCCAGCATTTT. The V gene is TRBV20-1, the J gene TRBJ1-5; D may be TRBD1 (6 bases). CDR1 and CDR2 from the germline V gene are DFQATT and SNEGSKA (reference sequence). The length of the CDR3 is 12 residues. Trimming left V 3 bases short and J 7 bases short, with 10 bases between.

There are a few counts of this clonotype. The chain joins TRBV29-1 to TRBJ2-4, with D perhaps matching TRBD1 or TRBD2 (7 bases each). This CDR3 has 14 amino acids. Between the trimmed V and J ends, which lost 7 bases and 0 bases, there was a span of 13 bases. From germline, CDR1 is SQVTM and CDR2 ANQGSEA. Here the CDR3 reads CSARGGEAKNIQYF. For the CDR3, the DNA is TGCAGCGCCAGGGGGGGGGAAGCCAAAAACATTCAGTACTTC.

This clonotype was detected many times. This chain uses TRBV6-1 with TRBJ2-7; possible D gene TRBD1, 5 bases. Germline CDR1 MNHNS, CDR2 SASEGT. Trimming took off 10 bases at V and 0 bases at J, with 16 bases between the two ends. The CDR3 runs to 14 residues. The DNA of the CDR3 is TGTGCCACAAGAAGACAGTCGTCCTCCTACGAGCAGTACTTC. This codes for CATRRQSSSYEQYF.

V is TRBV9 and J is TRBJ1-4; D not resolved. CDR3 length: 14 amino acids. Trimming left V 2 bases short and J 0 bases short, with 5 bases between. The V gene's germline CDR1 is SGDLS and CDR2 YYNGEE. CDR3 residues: CASSVSATNEKLFF. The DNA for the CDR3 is TGTGCCAGCAGCGTCAGTGCAACTAATGAAAAACTGTTTTTT.

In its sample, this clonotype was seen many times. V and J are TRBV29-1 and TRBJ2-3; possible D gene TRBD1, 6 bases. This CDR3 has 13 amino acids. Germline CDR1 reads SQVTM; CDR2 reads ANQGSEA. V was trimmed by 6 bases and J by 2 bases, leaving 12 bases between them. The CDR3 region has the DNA TGCAGCGTAGACCGACAGGCCACAGATACGCAGTATTTT. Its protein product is CSVDRQATDTQYF.

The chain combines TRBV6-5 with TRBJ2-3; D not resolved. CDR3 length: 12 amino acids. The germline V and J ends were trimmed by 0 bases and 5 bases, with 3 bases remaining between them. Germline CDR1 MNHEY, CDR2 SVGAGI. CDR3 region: CASSYSQDTQYF. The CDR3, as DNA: TGTGCCAGCAGTTACTCCCAAGATACGCAGTATTTT.